The 23 T cell receptor beta chains listed next were all sequenced from one sample in a study of radiotherapy plus CTLA-4 blockade in lung cancer. Data came from immunoSEQ multiplex PCR; TCRdb stores just in-frame clones and leaves some out. The sample lists under 50,000 clones, 79% occurring once. This material consisted of peripheral blood, taken from a patient treated with radiotherapy plus ipilimumab. The receptors were sampled from a human donor with non-small cell lung cancer that progressed on radiotherapy plus ipilimumab.

The chain is built from TRBV2 and TRBJ2-2; D is ambiguous. Germline CDR1 and CDR2: SNHLY and FYNNEI. Trimming left V 5 bases short and J 6 bases short, with 13 bases between. This CDR3 contains 14 residues. The DNA of the CDR3 is TGTGCCAGCAGTCCCCGTGAGTGGTCCGGGGAGCTGTTTTTT. Residues: CASSPREWSGELFF.

This clone was detected once. The chain has TRBV5-4 and TRBJ1-4; 7 positions agree with TRBD1. J gave up 8 bases and V 0 bases, and 4 bases lay outside the gene matches. The CDR3 totals 14 residues. CDR1 and CDR2 from the germline V gene are SGHNT and YYREEE (reference sequence). The CDR3 nucleotides are TGTGCCAGCAGCTTGGGCAGGGGGGCCGAAAAACTGTTTTTT. Protein: CASSLGRGAEKLFF. Based on the CDR3 plus reference TRBV5-4 and TRBJ1-4, the full variable domain is ETGVTQSPTHLIKTRGQQVTLRCSSQSGHNTVSWYQQALGQGPQFIFQYYREEENGRGNFPPRFSGLQFPNYSSELNVNALELDDSALYLCASSLGRGAEKLFFGSGTQLSVL.

The J gene is TRBJ1-3, the V gene TRBV18; no clear D gene. The CDR3 consists of 14 residues. Germline CDR1 is KGHSH and CDR2 is LQKENI. V shed 1 base and J shed 0 bases, with 4 bases lying between them. CDR3 region: CASSPQSSGNTIYF. The CDR3 region has the DNA TGTGCCAGCTCACCACAGAGCTCTGGAAACACCATATATTTT.

The V and J genes are TRBV18 and TRBJ1-2; D call uncertain. The germline V gene encodes CDR1 KGHSH and CDR2 LQKENI. V was pared by 3 bases and J by 2 bases, with 7 bases between. The CDR3 totals 13 residues. The CDR3 here is CASSPGQNYGYTF. The CDR3 nucleotides read TGTGCCAGCTCACCTGGCCAGAACTATGGCTACACCTTC.

This clone showed up just once. The DNA of the CDR3 is TGCGCCAGCAGCCAAGGTCGAGGGCAGCCCCAGCATTTT. Encoded protein: CASSQGRGQPQHF. The rearrangement joins TRBV4-3 to TRBJ1-5; D gene unclear. The CDR3 extends over 13 amino acids. V gave up 1 base and J gave up 7 bases, with 8 bases separating them. Germline lookup yields CDR1 LGHNA and CDR2 YSLEER.

V gene TRBV27 combines with J gene TRBJ2-4, with TRBD2 matching over 14 bases. This CDR3 has 17 amino acids. Germline values: CDR1 MNHEY, CDR2 SMNVEV (reference sequence). V was pared by 2 bases and J by 4 bases, with 4 bases of the junction left unmatched. CDR3 residues: CASSLRTSGGPKNIQYF. In nucleotides, the CDR3 is TGTGCCAGCAGTTTAAGGACTAGCGGGGGGCCTAAAAACATTCAGTACTTC.

The chain combines TRBV15 with TRBJ2-2; the match to TRBD1 covers 7 bases. The CDR3 contains 17 residues. Germline assignment: CDR1 LNHNV and CDR2 YYDKDF (reference sequence). The V and J ends lost 1 base and 0 bases, in that order; junction bases with no gene match: 5. CDR3 nucleotide sequence: TGTGCCACCAGCAGAGTAGGGCAGGGGGCGAACACCGGGGAGCTGTTTTTT. Its translation: CATSRVGQGANTGELFF.

This clone was counted a few times. V usage is TRBV7-3 and J usage is TRBJ2-1; the match to TRBD2 covers 15 bases. Unmatched junction bases numbered 9, after V lost 2 bases and J lost 7 bases. The germline V gene encodes CDR1 SGHTA and CDR2 FQGTGA. The CDR3 is 18 residues long. In nucleotides, the CDR3 is TGTGCCAGCAGCTTAGGGGACCGGGGGACTAGCGGGGGGAATGAGCAGTTCTTC. This translates into CASSLGDRGTSGGNEQFF.

The sample holds a few counts of this clone. The V gene is TRBV15, the J gene TRBJ1-2, with 12 bases matching TRBD1. V dropped 4 bases and J dropped 3; count of bases not matched to a gene: 3. The CDR3 has 15 residues. CDR1 LNHNV and CDR2 YYDKDF come from the germline V gene (reference sequence). DNA for the CDR3: TGTGCCACCAGCACAGGGACAGGGGGCGACTATGGCTACACCTTC. Translating it yields CATSTGTGGDYGYTF.

The V and J genes are TRBV11-1 and TRBJ2-1, with 11 bases identical to TRBD2. V shed 5 bases and J 0 bases; nucleotides not matched to a gene: 9. CDR1 is SGHAT and CDR2 is FQDESV in the germline V gene (reference sequence). This CDR3 region has 18 residues. The CDR3 loop reads CASSRALAGGYSYNEQFF. The CDR3, as DNA: TGTGCCAGCAGCCGCGCCCTAGCGGGGGGTTACTCCTACAATGAGCAGTTCTTC.

This sequence joins TRBV29-1 and TRBJ2-3; 9 bases match TRBD2. This CDR3 has 17 residues. CDR1 is SQVTM, CDR2 ANQGSEA, per germline. Losses at the gene ends were 5 bases for V and 6 bases for J; bases not matched to a gene: 18. CDR3 DNA: TGCAGCGTTCGCGCCGGAGCGGGGGGCCTGACGATGGATACGCAGTATTTT. Protein: CSVRAGAGGLTMDTQYF.

V and J are TRBV4-2 and TRBJ2-6; TRBD1 agrees at 10 bases. Germline V gives CDR1 LGHNA, CDR2 YNFKEQ. Unmatched junction bases numbered 17, after V lost 4 bases and J lost 2 bases. CDR3 length: 21 residues. Here the CDR3 reads CASSREGGQGVSGAGANVLTF. The CDR3 region has the DNA TGTGCCAGCAGCCGCGAGGGTGGACAGGGGGTTAGTGGTGCTGGGGCCAACGTCCTGACTTTC.

The genes are TRBV11-2 and TRBJ2-7; tentatively, D is TRBD2 (6 bases). The CDR3 contains 15 residues. Germline CDR1 is SGHAT and CDR2 is FQNNGV. V gave up 3 bases and J gave up 3 bases, with 15 bases separating them. The CDR3 region has the DNA TGTGCCAGCAGCTTTTCCCTAGCGCCCTTCTACGAGCAGTACTTC. Translation gives CASSFSLAPFYEQYF. The full variable domain, its missing parts supplied by reference TRBV11-2 and TRBJ2-7, is EAGVAQSPRYKIIEKRQSVAFWCNPISGHATLYWYQQILGQGPKLLIQFQNNGVVDDSQLPKDRFSAERLKGVDSTLKIQPAKLEDSAVYLCASSFSLAPFYEQYFGPGTRLTVT.

The rearrangement links TRBV9 to TRBJ2-2, with TRBD2 as a possible D gene (6 bases). In germline, CDR1 is SGDLS, CDR2 YYNGEE. CDR3 length: 14 amino acids. Between the trimmed V and J ends, which lost 5 bases and 2 bases, there was a span of 10 bases. The CDR3 is CASRAGSNTGELFF. CDR3 in DNA: TGTGCCAGCAGAGCCGGGAGCAACACCGGGGAGCTGTTTTTT.

The rearrangement uses TRBV19 and TRBJ2-7; 10 bases fit TRBD1. Trimming took 5 bases from V and 4 from J; bases not matched to a gene: 5. The CDR3 extends over 14 amino acids. Germline loops: CDR1 LNHDA, CDR2 SQIVND (reference sequence). This CDR3 is CASSPRQGAYEQYF. Here the CDR3 DNA reads TGTGCCAGTAGTCCACGACAGGGGGCTTACGAGCAGTACTTC.

The J gene is TRBJ2-2, the V gene TRBV4-3, with no clear D. Trimming took off 4 bases at V and 4 bases at J, with 16 bases between the two ends. Germline CDR1 LGHNA, CDR2 YSLEER. This CDR3 comprises 16 residues. The CDR3 protein is CASSLRSAPGTGELFF. CDR3 coding DNA: TGCGCCAGCAGCCTTCGTTCGGCTCCGGGCACCGGGGAGCTGTTTTTT.

The chain carries TRBV7-2 and TRBJ2-7; 8 nucleotides match TRBD1. With V trimmed by 2 bases and J by 3 bases, 6 bases remained unmatched. This CDR3 contains 15 residues. CDR1 is SGHTA and CDR2 is FQGNSA in the germline V gene. CDR3 in DNA: TGTGCCAGCAGCTTAACAGGGGGGATTAGCTACGAGCAGTACTTC. It yields the protein CASSLTGGISYEQYF.

The chain recombines TRBV2 with TRBJ1-3; TRBD1 aligns across 7 bases. The CDR3 has 14 residues. The V gene end was trimmed by 6 bases and the J gene end by 5 bases; junction bases not matched to a gene: 7. CDR1 and CDR2 from the germline V gene are SNHLY and FYNNEI. CDR3 nucleotides: TGTGCCAGCAGGAGCGACAGGGCGCGAAACACCATATATTTT. As protein: CASRSDRARNTIYF.

This clone was counted between two and nine times. Relative to the germline gene, one junction end is altered; a read error may explain this. The gene calls are TRBV19 and TRBJ1-1; D possibly corresponds to TRBD1 (6 bases). This CDR3 region has 13 residues. Germline V CDR1 and CDR2: LNHDA, SQIVND (reference sequence). The CDR3 sequence: CASSMDVGTEDSF. As DNA, the CDR3 is TGTGCCAGTAGTATGGATGTCGGGACGGAGGACAGCTTT.

This clone has only one observation. The chain recombines TRBV11-2 with TRBJ1-2; 11 bases align to TRBD1. The junction had 8 bases not matched to a gene; V was cut back by 5 bases and J by 3 bases. The CDR3 has 16 amino acids. Germline assignment: CDR1 SGHAT and CDR2 FQNNGV. The CDR3 reads CASSNRDRGSDYGYTF. The CDR3 DNA is TGTGCCAGCAGCAACCGGGACAGGGGGAGCGACTATGGCTACACCTTC.

There are a few counts of this clone. The genes are TRBV29-1 and TRBJ1-1; maybe TRBD1 (5 bases). The CDR3 has 14 amino acids. Germline values: CDR1 SQVTM, CDR2 ANQGSEA. Trimming removed 7 bases from V and 3 bases from J, with 18 bases in between. CDR3 sequence: CSGGVRGMDTEAFF. Written as DNA, the CDR3 is TGCAGCGGGGGGGTCCGGGGAATGGACACTGAAGCTTTCTTT.

The table lists this clone with a few counts. The chain couples TRBV6-1 to TRBJ2-7, with 7 bases lining up with TRBD1. The germline CDR1 and CDR2 sequences are MNHNS and SASEGT. This CDR3 region has 14 residues. Germline trimming cut 7 bases from V and 4 bases from J; bases unmatched to any gene: 10. For the CDR3, the DNA is TGTGCCAGCATCGAGAGACAGGGTGGTTACGAGCAGTACTTC. Translation gives CASIERQGGYEQYF.

The J gene is TRBJ1-1, the V gene TRBV7-3; 12 nucleotides line up with TRBD1. The CDR3 length is 15 residues. Germline V gene data show CDR1 as SGHTA and CDR2 as FQGTGA. The J segment lost 1 base and the V segment lost 5 bases, leaving 2 bases of the junction unmatched. The DNA of the CDR3 is TGTGCCAGCAGCAGGGACAGGGGGCCGAACACTGAAGCTTTCTTT. Translation: CASSRDRGPNTEAFF.